This T cell receptor (beta chain) was found in a study of blood T cell repertoires in COVID-19. CDR3 length equals 18 residues. Germline V lookup: CDR1 SGHDT, CDR2 YYEEEE. V lost 0 bases to trimming and J lost 1 base; unmatched junction nucleotides: 10. This table comes from immunoSEQ multiplex PCR, and its TCRdb copy is limited to in-frame clones, with some not included. The sample lists approximately 11,000 clones; roughly 91% were seen once. The J gene is TRBJ2-1, the V gene TRBV5-6; 7 bases match TRBD2. The TCR originated in a woman aged 55-69 years with active COVID-19. Sequencing input: peripheral blood. Here the CDR3 DNA reads TGTGCCAGCAGCTTGGAGGTCCGGCTAGCGGAGTCCTACAATGAGCAGTTCTTC. It encodes CASSLEVRLAESYNEQFF.